This entry lists 21 T cell receptor beta chains sequenced from one sample in a study of response to subunit inactivated influenza vaccine. In TCRdb, the RT-PCR reads were re-called with MiXCR into one record per CDR3 protein. Among around 580,000 distinct CDR3 sequences listed, 10% to 15% were seen once. The material was PBMCs from blood, obtained on the day of vaccination. These receptors all stem from a man aged 45-65 years who received an inactivated influenza vaccine.

This clonotype was seen at least ten times. The genes are TRBV7-9 and TRBJ1-2; 9 nucleotides line up with TRBD1. The CDR3 covers 16 residues. Germline values: CDR1 SEHNR, CDR2 FQNEAQ (reference sequence). Trimming cost V 5 bases and J 3 bases; bases outside gene matches: 10. The CDR3 coding sequence is TGTGCCAGCAGCCGGTCCCGGGACAGGGTGGACTATGGCTACACCTTC. It yields the protein CASSRSRDRVDYGYTF.

The V and J genes are TRBV19 and TRBJ2-7; the D is unclear. The CDR3 is made up of 15 amino acids. Deletions cut 6 bases from V and 0 bases from J, with 15 bases between. CDR1 and CDR2 (germline): LNHDA, SQIVND (reference sequence). The CDR3 region is CASSSYSGYSYEQYF. Written as DNA, the CDR3 is TGTGCCAGTAGCTCCTACAGTGGTTACTCCTACGAGCAGTACTTC.

V is TRBV3-1 and J is TRBJ2-4, with 7 nucleotides matching TRBD1. The germline CDR1 and CDR2 sequences are LGHDT and YNNKEL (reference sequence). The CDR3 contains 11 residues. The trim removed 4 bases at V and 11 bases at J, leaving 2 bases unmatched. The CDR3 protein is CASSRGTVQYF. Here the CDR3 DNA reads TGTGCCAGCAGCCGAGGGACAGTTCAGTACTTC.

V gene TRBV29-1 combines with J gene TRBJ1-1; D gene ambiguous. The germline CDR1 and CDR2 sequences are SQVTM and ANQGSEA. The CDR3 runs to 12 residues. Trimming removed 6 bases from V and 0 bases from J, with 8 bases in between. As DNA, the CDR3 is TGCAGCGTCAAACAGTTGAACACTGAAGCTTTCTTT. Protein: CSVKQLNTEAFF.

This clonotype was picked up a small number of times. The chain joins TRBV6-5 to TRBJ1-2, with 9 positions matching TRBD1. The CDR3 is made up of 15 amino acids. In germline, CDR1 is MNHEY, CDR2 SVGAGI. The V segment lost 4 bases and the J segment 8 bases; nucleotides outside the gene matches: 11. CDR3: CASSSYRDREDGYTF. CDR3 DNA: TGTGCCAGCAGTTCCTACCGGGACAGGGAGGACGGCTACACCTTC.

This clonotype came up a few times. The chain uses TRBV5-6 and TRBJ1-2; no reliable D call. Germline V gene lookup returns CDR1 SGHDT and CDR2 YYEEEE. Trimming removed 2 bases from V and 3 bases from J, with 11 bases in between. The CDR3 contains 14 residues. CDR3 sequence reads: CASSFGRLDYGYTF. Written as DNA, the CDR3 is TGTGCCAGCAGCTTCGGGCGGTTAGACTATGGCTACACCTTC.

This clonotype was seen repeatedly, ten times or more. The rearrangement uses TRBV20-1 and TRBJ2-7, with D possibly matching TRBD1 (5 bases). CDR1 is DFQATT and CDR2 is SNEGSKA in the germline V gene (reference sequence). The V end was cut by 0 bases, the J end by 2 bases, with 11 bases between. The CDR3 loop spans 14 amino acids. The CDR3 sequence is CSAREWRQTYEQYF. The CDR3 bases are TGCAGTGCTAGAGAATGGAGACAGACCTACGAGCAGTACTTC.

The chain has TRBV19 and TRBJ2-2; TRBD1 is a possible D gene (6 bases). The V and J ends lost 4 bases and 5 bases respectively, with 8 bases between them. CDR1 LNHDA and CDR2 SQIVND come from the germline V gene (reference sequence). The CDR3 spans 13 residues. The CDR3 DNA sequence: TGTGCCAGTAGTAACACAGGGACCGGGGAGCTGTTTTTT. This encodes CASSNTGTGELFF. Variable domain in full (rest from reference TRBV19 and TRBJ2-2): DGGITQSPKYLFRKEGQNVTLSCEQNLNHDAMYWYRQDPGQGLRLIYYSQIVNDFQKGDIAEGYSVSREKKESFPLTVTSAQKNPTAFYLCASSNTGTGELFFGEGSRLTVL.

This clonotype has more than one count but fewer than ten. The chain is built from TRBV4-3 and TRBJ1-2, with D perhaps matching TRBD1 (5 bases). There are 16 residues in the CDR3. Between the trimmed V and J ends, which lost 0 bases and 4 bases, there was a span of 15 bases. Germline V gene data show CDR1 as LGHNA and CDR2 as YSLEER. CDR3 amino acids: CASSQDGVGVAYGYTF. CDR3 bases: TGCGCCAGCAGCCAAGATGGGGTAGGGGTTGCCTATGGCTACACCTTC.

This chain links TRBV18 with TRBJ1-1; D not certain. CDR3 size: 15 residues. Germline CDR1 KGHSH, CDR2 LQKENI. Deletions cut 5 bases from V and 4 bases from J, with 17 bases between. This chain's CDR3 is CASSGLRVVGTEAFF. In DNA, the CDR3 is TGTGCCAGCTCAGGATTAAGGGTCGTCGGCACTGAAGCTTTCTTT. The full variable domain, in which reference TRBV18 and TRBJ1-1 provide the parts outside the CDR3, is NAGVMQNPRHLVRRRGQEARLRCSPMKGHSHVYWYRQLPEEGLKFMVYLQKENIIDESGMPKERFSAEFPKEGPSILRIQQVVRGDSAAYFCASSGLRVVGTEAFFGQGTRLTVV.

The chain carries TRBV13 and TRBJ2-1; no clear D gene. The V gene's germline CDR1 is PRHDT and CDR2 FYEKMQ (reference sequence). V lost 5 bases and J lost 5, with 16 bases in between. The CDR3 has 15 amino acids. CDR3 residues: CASSASLSTHNEQFF. In DNA form, the CDR3 reads TGTGCCAGCAGCGCGAGTCTGAGCACACACAATGAGCAGTTCTTC.

This clonotype was observed many times. V is TRBV11-2 and J is TRBJ2-5; D possibly corresponds to TRBD2 (5 bases). This CDR3 region has 13 residues. Germline assignment: CDR1 SGHAT and CDR2 FQNNGV. Trimming pared 3 bases from V and 7 bases from J, leaving 12 bases between. DNA for the CDR3: TGTGCCAGCAGCTTCGGAGACTACGGGACCCAGTACTTC. Translating it yields CASSFGDYGTQYF. Full variable domain (rest looked up from reference TRBV11-2 and TRBJ2-5): EAGVAQSPRYKIIEKRQSVAFWCNPISGHATLYWYQQILGQGPKLLIQFQNNGVVDDSQLPKDRFSAERLKGVDSTLKIQPAKLEDSAVYLCASSFGDYGTQYFGPGTRLLVL.

The V call is TRBV24-1, the J call TRBJ2-7; weak D call: TRBD1 (6 bases). V lost 5 bases, J lost 2 bases, and 15 bases lay in between. The length of the CDR3 is 15 residues. From germline, CDR1 is KGHDR and CDR2 SFDVKD. The CDR3 DNA sequence: TGTGCCACCAGTGGTACAGGGACAAATACCTACGAGCAGTACTTC. Translating it yields CATSGTGTNTYEQYF.

The chain uses TRBV4-3 and TRBJ2-7; D may be TRBD2 (6 bases). This CDR3 is 16 amino acids long. Germline-derived CDR1 and CDR2 are LGHNA and YSLEER. V dropped 1 base and J dropped 2 bases, with 15 bases sitting between them. Here the CDR3 reads CASSQVSTGVTYEQYF. The CDR3 bases are TGCGCCAGCAGCCAAGTTTCAACGGGGGTAACCTACGAGCAGTACTTC.

This clonotype was counted between two and nine times. The rearrangement joins TRBV5-1 to TRBJ2-3; 7 bases are a match to TRBD2. The CDR3 has 16 residues. Trimming took 0 bases from V and 3 from J; bases not matched to a gene: 7. CDR1 and CDR2 from the germline V gene are SGHRS and YFSETQ. This chain's CDR3 is CASSLDGGKRTDTQYF. The CDR3 nucleotides are TGCGCCAGCAGCTTGGACGGGGGGAAGAGAACAGATACGCAGTATTTT.

This clonotype was detected many times. This sequence joins TRBV7-9 and TRBJ2-1, with 10 bases matching TRBD2. CDR1 is SEHNR and CDR2 is FQNEAQ in the germline V gene (reference sequence). The CDR3 covers 15 residues. V shed 3 bases and J 5 bases; nucleotides not matched to a gene: 4. Written as DNA, the CDR3 is TGTGCCAGCAGCTTTGGACTAGCGGCTCACAATGAGCAGTTCTTC. It translates to CASSFGLAAHNEQFF.

The chain couples TRBV9 to TRBJ2-1; D might be TRBD1 (6 bases). V was cut by 4 bases and J by 8 bases, with 22 bases left in between. Looked up from germline, CDR1 is SGDLS and CDR2 is YYNGEE. The CDR3 loop spans 16 amino acids. The CDR3 loop is CASSLVSGSGGDEQFF. CDR3 in DNA: TGTGCCAGCAGCCTGGTAAGCGGTTCTGGGGGCGATGAGCAGTTCTTC.

This clonotype was detected ten times or more. The chain joins TRBV14 to TRBJ2-7; no reliable D call. The germline V gene encodes CDR1 SGHDN and CDR2 FVKESK. The V gene lost 3 bases and the J gene lost 4 bases, with 13 bases spanning the gap. This CDR3 is 14 amino acids long. CDR3 nucleotides: TGTGCCAGCAGCCATACCCTGGGGTTGTACGAGCAGTACTTC. Translation: CASSHTLGLYEQYF.

The chain uses TRBV19 and TRBJ2-1; maybe TRBD2 (6 bases). CDR3 length equals 14 residues. The germline gives CDR1 LNHDA, CDR2 SQIVND (reference sequence). V gave up 7 bases and J gave up 2 bases, with 12 bases separating them. CDR3 sequence reads: CASTRTSPYNEQFF. The DNA of the CDR3 is TGTGCCAGTACTCGAACTAGCCCCTACAATGAGCAGTTCTTC.

J is TRBJ1-4 and V is TRBV12-3 or TRBV12-4; 7 bases align to TRBD1. With V trimmed by 6 bases and J by 12 bases, 19 bases remained unmatched. The CDR3 sequence is 16 residues long. The CDR3 nucleotides read TGTGCCAGCAGCCTCAGGGGGGAGAGGTCGGGAGGTCAACTGTTTTTT. This encodes CASSLRGERSGGQLFF.

V usage is TRBV7-2 and J usage is TRBJ1-6, with D uncertain. The germline V gene has CDR1 SGHTA and CDR2 FQGNSA. This CDR3 comprises 13 residues. The germline V and J ends were trimmed by 5 bases and 9 bases, with 11 bases remaining between them. This CDR3 is CASSLGGVSPLHF. The CDR3 DNA reads TGTGCCAGCAGCCTCGGCGGGGTTTCACCCCTCCACTTT.